Shown below are 24 T cell receptor beta chains from a single sample sequenced in a study of follicular helper T cells after annual influenza vaccination. TCRdb's copy holds only in-frame clones and misses some; the assay was immunoSEQ multiplex PCR. The data hold about 14,000 clones, with around 75% observed a single time. Described time point: 2015-2016 season, pre-vaccination. Sequences were derived from CXCR5- memory CD4+ T cells sorted from blood, sampled on the day of influenza vaccination. These TCRs come from an adult who received the influenza vaccine.

V and J are TRBV7-6 and TRBJ2-6; D is undetermined. From germline, CDR1 is SGHVS and CDR2 FNYEAQ. The CDR3 has 15 amino acids. Trimming pared 0 bases from V and 1 base from J, leaving 4 bases between. The chain's CDR3 is CASSLAGSGANVLTF. CDR3 DNA sequence: TGTGCCAGCAGCTTAGCTGGGTCTGGGGCCAACGTCCTGACTTTC.

This clone was observed a handful of times. This chain uses TRBV2 with TRBJ1-5; 9 bases align to TRBD1. CDR1 SNHLY and CDR2 FYNNEI come from the germline V gene. V trimming: 6 bases; J trimming: 1 base; junction bases outside the gene matches: 7. The CDR3 contains 16 residues. CDR3 sequence reads: CASRGDREESNQPQHF. CDR3 coding DNA: TGTGCCAGCAGAGGGGACAGGGAAGAAAGCAATCAGCCCCAGCATTTT.

V gene TRBV7-8 combines with J gene TRBJ2-5, with TRBD2 matching 11 bases. The germline V gene has CDR1 SGHVS and CDR2 FQNEAQ. After removal of 4 bases from V and 2 bases from J, the junction contained 9 bases not matched to a gene. The CDR3 has 17 residues. The chain's CDR3 is CASSSPRGLAAQETQYF. DNA of the CDR3: TGTGCCAGCAGCTCCCCAAGGGGACTAGCGGCTCAAGAGACCCAGTACTTC.

The CDR3 protein is CASSVGRGGKGYGNEQFF. CDR3 in DNA: TGTGCCAGCAGCGTAGGTAGGGGTGGGAAGGGTTACGGCAATGAGCAGTTCTTC. V and J are TRBV9 and TRBJ2-1; a possible D gene is TRBD1 (5 bases). V gave up 0 bases and J gave up 6 bases, with 22 bases separating them. Germline V gene sequence: CDR1 SGDLS, CDR2 YYNGEE. There are 18 residues in the CDR3.

The J gene is TRBJ2-3, the V gene TRBV13, with D possibly being TRBD1 (5 bases). The CDR3 length is 16 residues. Trimming stripped 1 base from V and 8 bases from J, with 19 bases between. Germline CDR1 is PRHDT and CDR2 is FYEKMQ (reference sequence). CDR3 residues: CASSLVGAAQLGTQYF. The CDR3 coding sequence is TGTGCCAGCAGCTTAGTTGGGGCCGCCCAGTTGGGTACGCAGTATTTT.

V is TRBV6-6 and J is TRBJ2-5; D may be TRBD1 or TRBD2 (6 bases each). The V end was cut by 2 bases, the J end by 4 bases, with 14 bases between. The CDR3 covers 15 residues. Germline-derived CDR1 and CDR2 are MNHNY and SVGAGI (reference sequence). Written as DNA, the CDR3 is TGTGCCAGCAGTTACGGTGGGGGGACACCAGAGACCCAGTACTTC. Protein: CASSYGGGTPETQYF.

The gene calls are TRBV6-6 and TRBJ2-5; 7 bases match TRBD1. The CDR3 runs 15 residues. Per germline, CDR1 MNHNY and CDR2 SVGAGI (reference sequence). The V gene end was trimmed by 2 bases and the J gene end by 2 bases; junction bases not matched to a gene: 5. The DNA of the CDR3 is TGTGCCAGCAGTTACCGACGACAGGGTCAAGAGACCCAGTACTTC. This encodes CASSYRRQGQETQYF.

This sequence joins TRBV6-5 and TRBJ1-1; D is perhaps TRBD1 (5 bases). This CDR3 is 14 amino acids long. Trimming removed 6 bases at V and 4 bases at J, with 15 bases between. Germline CDR1 reads MNHEY; CDR2 reads SVGAGI. The CDR3 is CASRTPGGSTEAFF. CDR3 DNA sequence: TGTGCCAGCAGGACCCCCGGGGGTTCCACTGAAGCTTTCTTT.

This clone showed up just once. The chain has TRBV5-4 and TRBJ2-5; 11 nucleotides line up with TRBD1. CDR1 is SGHNT, CDR2 YYREEE, per germline (reference sequence). The CDR3 is 15 residues long. The J segment lost 5 bases and the V segment lost 4 bases, leaving 7 bases of the junction unmatched. CDR3 sequence (DNA): TGTGCCAGCAGCCCCCGGACAGGGGGCGGTGAGACCCAGTACTTC. It specifies CASSPRTGGGETQYF.

This sequence joins TRBV7-2 and TRBJ2-7; 7 nucleotides match TRBD2. The CDR3 loop spans 13 amino acids. V shed 0 bases and J 6 bases; nucleotides not matched to a gene: 2. Germline V gene lookup returns CDR1 SGHTA and CDR2 FQGNSA. The CDR3 spells CASSLAGGFEQYF. The CDR3 DNA reads as TGTGCCAGCAGCTTAGCGGGGGGGTTCGAGCAGTACTTC.

The genes are TRBV5-5 and TRBJ2-3; the D is unclear. This CDR3 region has 16 residues. Germline V CDR1 and CDR2: SGHKS, YYEKEE (reference sequence). The V end was cut by 0 bases, the J end by 2 bases, with 13 bases between. The CDR3 sequence: CASSLAGPKVTDTQYF. The CDR3 coding sequence is TGTGCCAGCAGCTTGGCGGGCCCCAAGGTCACAGATACGCAGTATTTT.

This rearrangement joins TRBV6-6 to TRBJ2-2; D possibly uses TRBD1 or TRBD2 (6 bases each). From germline, CDR1 is MNHNY and CDR2 SVGAGI (reference sequence). The CDR3 loop spans 15 amino acids. V was clipped by 6 bases and J by 4 bases, with 15 bases between them. The CDR3 nucleotides are TGTGCCAGCAGCCACTTGGAGGGGGGCACCGGGGAGCTGTTTTTT. Protein sequence: CASSHLEGGTGELFF.

In regard to this clone: Germline is not matched at one junction end, which may reflect a read error. This CDR3 is CASSPRGGDTQYF. Written as DNA, the CDR3 is TGTGCCAGCTCCCCACGGGGGGGAGATACGCAGTATTTT. This rearrangement joins TRBV18 to TRBJ2-3, with 8 bases identical to TRBD2. The CDR3 runs to 13 residues. Germline CDR1 reads KGHSH; CDR2 reads LQKENI. Supplemented by reference TRBV18 and TRBJ2-3, the full variable domain reads NAGVMQNPRHLVRRRGQEARLRCSPMKGHSHVYWYRQLPEEGLKFMVYLQKENIIDESGMPKERFSAEFPKEGPSILRIQQVVRGDSAAYFCASSPRGGDTQYFGPGTRLTVL.

This sequence joins TRBV10-3 and TRBJ2-7; TRBD1 agrees at 12 bases. The CDR3 consists of 15 residues. The ends lost 6 bases at V and 4 bases at J; junction bases unmatched: 7. CDR1 is ENHRY, CDR2 SYGVKD, per germline. CDR3 bases: TGTGCCATCAGGACCGGGACAGGGGGCTATTACGAGCAGTACTTC. This sequence encodes CAIRTGTGGYYEQYF.

The CDR3 DNA follows: TGTGCCAGTAGCGCCCGGAGTTGGCAGCCCCAGCATTTT. Encoded protein: CASSARSWQPQHF. This sequence joins TRBV19 and TRBJ1-5; D is unclear. This CDR3 contains 13 residues. Germline V lookup: CDR1 LNHDA, CDR2 SQIVND (reference sequence). V gave up 6 bases and J gave up 7 bases, with 13 bases separating them.

A few counts support this clone. The chain uses TRBV18 and TRBJ1-6, with a tentative D call TRBD1 (6 bases). Germline V gene data show CDR1 as KGHSH and CDR2 as LQKENI. This CDR3 region has 15 residues. V was shortened by 4 bases and J by 7 bases, with 14 bases between the two germline ends. In nucleotides, the CDR3 is TGTGCCAGCTCACAAGAGGGGACACGAAATTCACCCCTCCACTTT. This gives the protein CASSQEGTRNSPLHF.

This clone has just one count. The V and J genes are TRBV11-1 and TRBJ1-6; a weak D match, TRBD1 (5 bases). The germline V and J ends were trimmed by 5 bases and 4 bases, with 21 bases remaining between them. Germline CDR1 SGHAT, CDR2 FQDESV (reference sequence). The CDR3 has 18 residues. In DNA, the CDR3 is TGTGCCAGCAGCCTCCATGGAGGGACCGAGACTTATAATTCACCCCTCCACTTT. The encoded protein is CASSLHGGTETYNSPLHF. Combining the CDR3 with reference TRBV11-1 and TRBJ1-6 gives the whole variable domain EAEVAQSPRYKITEKSQAVAFWCDPISGHATLYWYRQILGQGPELLVQFQDESVVDDSQLPKDRFSAERLKGVDSTLKIQPAELGDSAMYLCASSLHGGTETYNSPLHFGNGTRLTVT.

Only a few counts were recorded for this clone. The chain is built from TRBV6-6 and TRBJ1-2; no firm D call. The CDR3 has 13 amino acids. Trimming removed 3 bases at V and 4 bases at J, with 9 bases between. Germline-derived CDR1 and CDR2 are MNHNY and SVGAGI (reference sequence). CDR3 bases: TGTGCCAGCAGTTATCGGGAAACCTATGGCTACACCTTC. This codes for CASSYRETYGYTF.

The chain links TRBV7-8 to TRBJ2-1, with 7 bases fitting TRBD2. The V gene's germline CDR1 is SGHVS and CDR2 FQNEAQ. The CDR3 is 15 residues long. J lost 3 bases, V lost 7 bases, and 9 bases had no gene match. DNA for the CDR3: TGTGCCAGCACCCCGGGGCGGGGGAGCTACAATGAGCAGTTCTTC. Translating gives CASTPGRGSYNEQFF.

The gene calls are TRBV7-2 and TRBJ1-2; D unresolved. This CDR3 region has 13 residues. The V end lost 6 bases, the J end lost 7 bases, and 15 bases lay between the germline ends. Germline V gene sequence: CDR1 SGHTA, CDR2 FQGNSA. CDR3 in amino acids: CASREGRDFGYTF. The CDR3 DNA reads TGTGCCAGCAGGGAAGGACGGGATTTTGGCTACACCTTC.

This clone has more than one count but fewer than ten. The chain combines TRBV4-1 with TRBJ1-2, with unresolved D. This CDR3 is 14 amino acids long. CDR1 is MGHRA, CDR2 YSYEKL, per germline. V lost 1 base and J 5 bases, leaving 11 bases between the germline ends. The CDR3 region is CASSQVVMGYGYTF. CDR3 nucleotides: TGCGCCAGCAGCCAAGTCGTGATGGGGTATGGCTACACCTTC.

The chain combines TRBV9 with TRBJ2-1; 7 bases agree with TRBD2. Germline values: CDR1 SGDLS, CDR2 YYNGEE. Trimming took 1 base from V and 4 from J; bases not matched to a gene: 2. The CDR3 runs to 14 residues. As DNA, the CDR3 is TGTGCCAGCAGCGTACTCGGGGGGTACAATGAGCAGTTCTTC. Protein sequence: CASSVLGGYNEQFF.

The gene calls are TRBV28 and TRBJ1-5; 7 nucleotides align to TRBD1. The CDR3 is made up of 15 amino acids. The J segment lost 3 bases and the V segment lost 6 bases, leaving 8 bases of the junction unmatched. Germline CDR1 is MDHEN and CDR2 is SYDVKM. Here the CDR3 DNA reads TGTGCCAGCAGCCAGACAGGGCCGCTCAATCAGCCCCAGCATTTT. This codes for CASSQTGPLNQPQHF.

V and J are TRBV18 and TRBJ2-3; D is perhaps TRBD1 or TRBD2 (7 bases each). The CDR3 has 15 residues. CDR1 is KGHSH and CDR2 is LQKENI in the germline V gene. The germline V and J ends were trimmed by 2 bases and 3 bases, with 12 bases remaining between them. The CDR3 DNA is TGTGCCAGCTCACCAGGGGAGGGGGCTACAGATACGCAGTATTTT. This translates into CASSPGEGATDTQYF.